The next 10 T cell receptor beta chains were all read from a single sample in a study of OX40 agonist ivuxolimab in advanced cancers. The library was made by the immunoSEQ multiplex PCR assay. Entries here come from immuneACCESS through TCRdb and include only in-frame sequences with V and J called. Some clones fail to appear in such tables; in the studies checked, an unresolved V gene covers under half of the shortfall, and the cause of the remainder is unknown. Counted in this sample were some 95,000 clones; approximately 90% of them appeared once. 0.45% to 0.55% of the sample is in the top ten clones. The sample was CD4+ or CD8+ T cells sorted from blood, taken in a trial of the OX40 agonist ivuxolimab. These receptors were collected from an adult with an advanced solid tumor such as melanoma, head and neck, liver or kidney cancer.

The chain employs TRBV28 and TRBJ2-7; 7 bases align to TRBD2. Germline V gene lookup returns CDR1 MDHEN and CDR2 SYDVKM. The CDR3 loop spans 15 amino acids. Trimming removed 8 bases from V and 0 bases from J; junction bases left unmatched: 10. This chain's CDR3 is CASQSPGGSSYEQYF. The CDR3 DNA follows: TGTGCCAGCCAATCTCCCGGGGGGTCCTCCTACGAGCAGTACTTC.

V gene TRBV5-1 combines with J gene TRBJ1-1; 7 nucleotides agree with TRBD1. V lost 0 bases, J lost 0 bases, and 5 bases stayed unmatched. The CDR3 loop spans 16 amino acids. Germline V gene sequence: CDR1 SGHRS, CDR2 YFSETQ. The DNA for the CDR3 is TGCGCCAGCAGCTTGGCGACAGGGTCTATGAACACTGAAGCTTTCTTT. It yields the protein CASSLATGSMNTEAFF.

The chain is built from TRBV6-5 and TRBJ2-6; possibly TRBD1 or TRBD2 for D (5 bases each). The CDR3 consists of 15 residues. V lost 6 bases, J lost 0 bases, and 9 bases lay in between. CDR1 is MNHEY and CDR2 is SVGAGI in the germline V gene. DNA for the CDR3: TGTGCCAGCAGCGCAGGGAGCTCTGGGGCCAACGTCCTGACTTTC. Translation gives CASSAGSSGANVLTF.

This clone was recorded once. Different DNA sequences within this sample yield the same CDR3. CDR3 bases: TGTGCCAGCAGCCCACGACAGGGAGACACCGGGGAGCTGTTTTTT. Its protein product is CASSPRQGDTGELFF. The chain has TRBV7-2 and TRBJ2-2, with 7 positions matching TRBD1. Germline CDR1 reads SGHTA; CDR2 reads FQGNSA. V gave up 5 bases and J gave up 3 bases; unmatched junction bases: 6. CDR3 length equals 15 residues.

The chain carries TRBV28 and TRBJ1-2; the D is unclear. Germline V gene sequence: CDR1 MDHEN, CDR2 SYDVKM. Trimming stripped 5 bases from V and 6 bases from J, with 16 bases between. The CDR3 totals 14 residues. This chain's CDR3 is CASSPLLDIHGYTF. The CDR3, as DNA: TGTGCCAGCAGTCCCCTTCTTGACATCCATGGCTACACCTTC.

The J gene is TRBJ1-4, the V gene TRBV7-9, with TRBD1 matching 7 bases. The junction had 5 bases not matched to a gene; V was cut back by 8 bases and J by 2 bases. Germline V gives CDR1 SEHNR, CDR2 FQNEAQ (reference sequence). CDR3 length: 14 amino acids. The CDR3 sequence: CASHRGFTNEKLFF. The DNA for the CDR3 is TGTGCCAGCCACAGGGGATTTACTAATGAAAAACTGTTTTTT.

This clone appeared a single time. CDR3 nucleotide sequence: TGCGCCAGCAGCTTGGGCTCAAGCTACGAGCAGTACTTC. Protein product: CASSLGSSYEQYF. The rearrangement links TRBV5-1 to TRBJ2-7; no clear D gene. From germline, CDR1 is SGHRS and CDR2 YFSETQ. Deletions cut 0 bases from V and 3 bases from J, with 7 bases between. The CDR3 extends over 13 amino acids. Full variable domain (outside the CDR3, taken from reference TRBV5-1 and TRBJ2-7): KAGVTQTPRYLIKTRGQQVTLSCSPISGHRSVSWYQQTPGQGLQFLFEYFSETQRNKGNFPGRFSGRQFSNSRSEMNVSTLELGDSALYLCASSLGSSYEQYFGPGTRLTVT.

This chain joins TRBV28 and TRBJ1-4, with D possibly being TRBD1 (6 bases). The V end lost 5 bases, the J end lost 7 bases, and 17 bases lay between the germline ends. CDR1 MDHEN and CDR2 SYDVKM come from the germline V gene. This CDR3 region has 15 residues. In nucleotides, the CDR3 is TGTGCCAGCAGTCACCTATCTGGGGACATTGAAAAACTGTTTTTT. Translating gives CASSHLSGDIEKLFF.

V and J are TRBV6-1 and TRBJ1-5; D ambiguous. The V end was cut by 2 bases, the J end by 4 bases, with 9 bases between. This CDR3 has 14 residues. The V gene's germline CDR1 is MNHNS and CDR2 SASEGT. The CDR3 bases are TGTGCCAGCAGTGAAACGATAGGGAATCAGCCCCAGCATTTT. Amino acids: CASSETIGNQPQHF.

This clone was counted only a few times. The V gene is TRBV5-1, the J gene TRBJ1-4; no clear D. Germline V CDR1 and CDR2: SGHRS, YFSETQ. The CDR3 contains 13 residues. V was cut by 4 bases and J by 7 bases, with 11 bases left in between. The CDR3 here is CASSRKGGEKLFF. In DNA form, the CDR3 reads TGCGCCAGCAGCAGGAAGGGAGGTGAAAAACTGTTTTTT.